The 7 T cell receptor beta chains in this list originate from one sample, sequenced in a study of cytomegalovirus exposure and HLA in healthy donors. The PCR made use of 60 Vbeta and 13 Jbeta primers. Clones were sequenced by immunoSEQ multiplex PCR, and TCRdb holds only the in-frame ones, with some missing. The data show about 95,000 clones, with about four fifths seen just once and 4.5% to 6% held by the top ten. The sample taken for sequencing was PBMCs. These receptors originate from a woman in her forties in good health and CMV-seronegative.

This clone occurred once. This chain's CDR3 is CSVREGTANTEAFF. CDR3 sequence (DNA): TGCAGCGTTCGGGAAGGGACAGCGAACACTGAAGCTTTCTTT. This chain joins TRBV29-1 and TRBJ1-1; TRBD1 agrees at 7 bases. The CDR3 totals 14 residues. V dropped 5 bases and J dropped 1; count of bases not matched to a gene: 7. CDR1 is SQVTM, CDR2 ANQGSEA, per germline.

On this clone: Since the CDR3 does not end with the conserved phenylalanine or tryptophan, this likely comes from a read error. CDR3 nucleotides: TGTGCCACCAGCAGAGGGGGGACAGGGAACACTGAAGCTTTCGTT. This gives the protein CATSRGGTGNTEAFV. The chain is built from TRBV15 and TRBJ1-1, with 8 positions matching TRBD1. V gave up 1 base and J gave up 1 base; unmatched junction bases: 2. CDR3 length equals 15 residues. Per germline, CDR1 LNHNV and CDR2 YYDKDF (reference sequence).

Here the CDR3 reads CASSLIGGPSYEQYF. In DNA form, the CDR3 reads TGTGCCAGCAGCTTGATTGGGGGCCCCTCCTACGAGCAGTACTTC. The rearrangement links TRBV5-5 to TRBJ2-7, with a tentative D call TRBD1 (6 bases). Germline V gene lookup returns CDR1 SGHKS and CDR2 YYEKEE (reference sequence). This CDR3 spans 15 amino acids. Between the trimmed V and J ends, which lost 1 base and 0 bases, there was a span of 11 bases.

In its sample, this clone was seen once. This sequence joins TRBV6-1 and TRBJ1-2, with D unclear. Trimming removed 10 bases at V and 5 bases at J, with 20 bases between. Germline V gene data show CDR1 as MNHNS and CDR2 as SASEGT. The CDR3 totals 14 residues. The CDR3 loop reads CATTQLGVQYGYTF. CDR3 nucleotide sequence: TGTGCCACCACCCAACTCGGAGTCCAATATGGCTACACCTTC.

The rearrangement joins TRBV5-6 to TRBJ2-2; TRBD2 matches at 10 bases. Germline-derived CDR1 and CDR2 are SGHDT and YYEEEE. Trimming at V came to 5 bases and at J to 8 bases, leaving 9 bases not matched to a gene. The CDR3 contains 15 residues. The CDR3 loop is CASSHSGGASGELFF. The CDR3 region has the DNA TGTGCCAGCAGTCACAGCGGGGGGGCCTCAGGGGAGCTGTTTTTT.

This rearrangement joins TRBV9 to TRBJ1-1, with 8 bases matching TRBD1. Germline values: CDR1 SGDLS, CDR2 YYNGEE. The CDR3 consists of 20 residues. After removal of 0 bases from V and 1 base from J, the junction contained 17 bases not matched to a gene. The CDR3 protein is CASSVGVVVPGQEQNTEAFF. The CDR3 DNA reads TGTGCCAGCAGCGTAGGGGTTGTAGTCCCGGGACAGGAGCAGAACACTGAAGCTTTCTTT.

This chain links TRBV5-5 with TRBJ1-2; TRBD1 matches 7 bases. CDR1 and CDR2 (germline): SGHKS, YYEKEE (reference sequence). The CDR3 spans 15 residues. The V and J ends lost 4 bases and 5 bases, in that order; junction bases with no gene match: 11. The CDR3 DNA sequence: TGTGCCAGCAGCCGATTAGGGACAGACTCATATGGCTACACCTTC. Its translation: CASSRLGTDSYGYTF. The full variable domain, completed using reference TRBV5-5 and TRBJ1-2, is DAGVTQSPTHLIKTRGQQVTLRCSPISGHKSVSWYQQVLGQGPQFIFQYYEKEERGRGNFPDRFSARQFPNYSSELNVNALLLGDSALYLCASSRLGTDSYGYTFGSGTRLTVV.